This is a list of T cell receptor beta chains from one sample in a study of regulatory dendritic cells for organ transplantation. These receptors have no identified antigens. Produced via immunoSEQ multiplex PCR; TCRdb's table is partial and in-frame only. This sample has roughly 9,800 clones; 80% occur once, and the top ten carry 2.5% to 3%. What was sequenced was memory CD4+ T cells from blood cultured with dendritic cells. These receptors all stem from a human donor in good health. The CDR3 runs from the conserved cysteine through the conserved F or W. A D gene is named only where the DNA matches it firmly. Size is stated for part of the rows, as once, few or many counts, or as a class when the clone is expanded.

j_gene	v_gene	d_gene	abundance	CDR3nt	CDR3aa
TRBJ2-7	TRBV6-6	-	-	TGTGCCAGCAGTTACGGCGTCCAGGGGGGGTACGAGCAGTACTTC	CASSYGVQGGYEQYF
TRBJ1-3	TRBV9	-	-	TGTGCCAGCAGCCGGGTATCGGGTCTAAGCTCTGGAAACACCATATATTTT	CASSRVSGLSSGNTIYF
TRBJ1-2	TRBV4-2	-	-	TGTGCCAGCAGCCAAGAAAGGGGGGAGAAAGCGAGTGGCTACACCTTC	CASSQERGEKASGYTF
TRBJ2-4	TRBV7-9	-	-	TGTGCCAGCAGCTTAACGGTAGGGGACATTCAGTACTTC	CASSLTVGDIQYF
TRBJ2-5	TRBV7-3	-	-	TGTGCCAGCAGCCCCTACCCAGCGGAAACCCAAGAGACCCAGTACTTC	CASSPYPAETQETQYF
TRBJ1-5	TRBV14	TRBD1	-	TGTGCCAGCAGTCCGCCCGGCAGGGGGAATCAGCCCCAGCATTTT	CASSPPGRGNQPQHF
TRBJ1-3	TRBV6-5	TRBD1	-	TGTGCCAGCAGCTCCGGGACAGGAGGAAACACCATATATTTT	CASSSGTGGNTIYF
TRBJ2-4	TRBV5-8	-	-	TGTGCCAGCAGCTTGGAACAGCTAGCCAAAAACATTCAGTACTTC	CASSLEQLAKNIQYF
TRBJ1-2	TRBV7-9	-	-	TGTGCCAGCAGCTTAGAACAGCATTATGGCTACACCTTC	CASSLEQHYGYTF
TRBJ2-7	TRBV20-1	-	-	TGCAGTGCTAGTCCCCACGAGCAGTACTTC	CSASPHEQYF
TRBJ2-2	TRBV9	TRBD2	-	TGTGCCAGCAGCACCCTCCATGGCCTAGCGGGGGAAACGAACACCGGGGAGCTGTTTTTT	CASSTLHGLAGETNTGELFF
TRBJ1-6	TRBV9	TRBD1	-	TGTGCCAGCAGCGTAGTCGGGGACAGGGTCTCTAATTCACCCCTCCACTTT	CASSVVGDRVSNSPLHF
TRBJ1-1	TRBV16	-	-	TGTGCCAGCAGCCAATCGGGCATGCGGACCGGACCTGAAGCTTTCTTT	CASSQSGMRTGPEAFF
TRBJ2-1	TRBV6-6	-	-	TGTGCCAGCAGTGGGGGGATGAGGGGCGATGAGCAGTTCTTC	CASSGGMRGDEQFF
TRBJ2-7	TRBV7-2	-	-	TGTGCCAGCAGCTTAAATCACGAGCAGTACTTC	CASSLNHEQYF
TRBJ1-2	TRBV19	-	-	TGTGCCAGTATCCTAGGGGATGGGGGGTTCAAAGACTACACCTTC	CASILGDGGFKDYTF
TRBJ2-5	TRBV6-1	TRBD2	-	TGTGCCAGCAGGCGAGCGGGGGGACAAGAGACCCAGTACTTC	CASRRAGGQETQYF
TRBJ2-3	TRBV7-6	-	-	TGTGCCAGCAGCTTAAACGCAGGACAAGGCACAGATACGCAGTATTTT	CASSLNAGQGTDTQYF
TRBJ1-4	TRBV5-4	TRBD1	-	TGTGCCAGCAGCTTGAACAGGGGGCTTGGCGAAAAACTGTTTTTT	CASSLNRGLGEKLFF
TRBJ2-1	TRBV7-6	TRBD2	few	TGTGCCAGCAGCCCCGGGACTAGCGGGGCCAATGAGCAGTTCTTC	CASSPGTSGANEQFF
TRBJ2-1	TRBV7-2	-	once	TGTGCCAGCAGCTTTTCCGGGCGAACCAACAATGAGCAGTTCTTC	CASSFSGRTNNEQFF
TRBJ1-2	TRBV28	-	-	TGTGCCAGCAGGTCGGACAGCCGAAATGGCTACACCTTC	CASRSDSRNGYTF
TRBJ1-1	TRBV5-4	-	-	TGTGCCAGCAGCAGAGCGATGAACACTGAAGCTTTCTTT	CASSRAMNTEAFF
TRBJ2-7	TRBV27	-	-	TGTGCCAGCAGTTTAGGGGCGGGACCCGGATTCGGCTACGACTACGAGCAGTACTTC	CASSLGAGPGFGYDYEQYF
TRBJ2-2	TRBV11-3	-	-	TGTGCCAGCAGCTTGGAGGGGACAGACGACACCGGGGAGCTGTTTTTT	CASSLEGTDDTGELFF
TRBJ2-1	TRBV10-2	TRBD2	-	TGCGCCAGCACCCCGGGGACTAGCGGGAGGAATGAGCAGTTCTTC	CASTPGTSGRNEQFF
TRBJ2-3	TRBV7-9	TRBD1	-	TGTGCCAGCAGCTTAGAACCGGGACAGGGGGAAGATACGCAGTATTTT	CASSLEPGQGEDTQYF
TRBJ1-2	TRBV10-3	-	once	TGTGCCATCAGTGAGTCCCAGACAGCCTTGGGTGGCTATGGCTACACCTTC	CAISESQTALGGYGYTF
TRBJ2-3	TRBV20-1	-	-	TGCAGTGCTTCACGACTAGAGACGCAGTATTTT	CSASRLETQYF
TRBJ2-2	TRBV7-9	TRBD1	-	TGTGCCAGCAGCTCCAGACAGGGCGTGGACACCGGGGAGCTGTTTTTT	CASSSRQGVDTGELFF
TRBJ2-7	TRBV7-2	TRBD2	-	TGTGCCAGCAGCTTAGTTGGGCTAGCGGGAGCCCTCCACGAGCAGTACTTC	CASSLVGLAGALHEQYF
TRBJ1-3	TRBV7-6	-	-	TGTGCCAGCAGCTCGACTTGGGTAAACACCATATATTTT	CASSSTWVNTIYF
TRBJ2-1	TRBV6-1	-	once	TGTGCCAGCTCGGGTGTCAGGTATTCCTACAATGAGCAGTTCTTC	CASSGVRYSYNEQFF
TRBJ2-7	TRBV10-3	TRBD1	-	TGTGCCATCAGCCCGGGACAGGGGGTCAGCGAGCAGTACTTC	CAISPGQGVSEQYF
TRBJ1-2	TRBV7-9	TRBD1	-	TGTGCCAGCAGCTTCGGGACAGAGGCTGGCTACACCTTC	CASSFGTEAGYTF
TRBJ2-6	TRBV6-1	-	-	TGTGCCAGCAGTGGGACATCTGGGGCCAACGTCCTGACTTTC	CASSGTSGANVLTF
TRBJ2-3	TRBV4-1	TRBD1	-	TGCGCCAGCAGCCAGGTCCCGATGGGGACAGGGGCCACAGATACGCAGTATTTT	CASSQVPMGTGATDTQYF
TRBJ1-2	TRBV7-2	TRBD1	-	TGTGCCAGCAGCTGGCAGGGGGGTTTCGATGGCTACACCTTC	CASSWQGGFDGYTF
TRBJ1-5	TRBV5-1	TRBD1	-	TGCGCCAGCAGCCCGGGGACAGGGGGGCCGAATCAGCCCCAGCATTTT	CASSPGTGGPNQPQHF
TRBJ2-7	TRBV7-3	-	-	TGTGCCAGCAGCCTAAGGACCTTTTCGGACACCTCCTACGAGCAGTACTTC	CASSLRTFSDTSYEQYF
TRBJ1-2	TRBV30	TRBD1	-	TGTGCCTGGAGTGTGGACAGGGCCGGCTACACCTTC	CAWSVDRAGYTF
TRBJ1-1	TRBV27	-	-	TGTGCCAGCAGTTGGGGCAGGGGGAACACTGAAGCTTTCTTT	CASSWGRGNTEAFF
TRBJ1-2	TRBV27	-	-	TGTGCCAGCAGCCTGGGGGGGCAGGGCTACACCTTC	CASSLGGQGYTF
TRBJ1-6	TRBV2	-	-	TGTGCCAGCAGTGCGGAGCTCTCCTCCTCCCTCCACTTT	CASSAELSSSLHF
TRBJ2-3	TRBV4-1	TRBD2	-	TGCGCCAGCAGCCAAGGCCTGTGGACTAGCGGGGGGGTTTCGGATACGCAGTATTTT	CASSQGLWTSGGVSDTQYF
TRBJ2-7	TRBV18	TRBD1	-	TGTGCCAGCTCCCTGGGACAGTTCTACGAGCAGTACTTC	CASSLGQFYEQYF
TRBJ1-4	TRBV27	-	few	TGTGCCAGCAGCCACCGGCGGGGTGGTAATGAAAAACTGTTTTTT	CASSHRRGGNEKLFF
TRBJ2-1	TRBV7-7	TRBD1	-	TGTGCTAGCAGTGAACAGGGGTACACAACTGAGCAGTTCTTC	CASSEQGYTTEQFF
TRBJ1-1	TRBV6-5	-	-	TGTGCCAGCAGTTACTCGAGGGGAGCCCAGAACACTGAAGCTTTCTTT	CASSYSRGAQNTEAFF
TRBJ1-2	TRBV4-3	TRBD1	-	TGCGCCAGCAGCCAAGAAGGGACAGGCTATGGCTACACCTTC	CASSQEGTGYGYTF